Shown below are 23 T cell receptor beta chains from a single sample sequenced in a study of tumour-infiltrating T cells in Burkitt lymphoma (TCRdb year 2020). To prepare the library, the immunoSEQ multiplex PCR assay was applied. TCRdb obtained this table from immuneACCESS and retained in-frame rearrangements with V and J assigned. These tables miss some clones; where compared with another copy, unresolved V genes account for less than half of the shortfall, and the remainder is unexplained. The sample profile shows approximately 4,000 clones; around 80% of them were found once. The biggest ten clones account for about 12% of the sample. Sequenced sample: tumor tissue. The receptors here all came from a human donor with diffuse large B-cell lymphoma. Some clones in this sample may be carry-over from other donors' samples.

The chain couples TRBV7-2 to TRBJ2-5; tentatively, D is TRBD2 (7 bases). This CDR3 spans 15 amino acids. CDR1 is SGHTA, CDR2 FQGNSA, per germline. V was shortened by 2 bases and J by 5 bases, with 15 bases between the two germline ends. The CDR3 loop is CASSLSVGGRETQYF. As DNA, the CDR3 is TGTGCCAGCAGCTTAAGTGTGGGGGGGCGCGAGACCCAGTACTTC.

The chain has TRBV7-6 and TRBJ1-2, with D possibly matching TRBD1 (6 bases). This CDR3 spans 18 amino acids. Germline CDR1 is SGHVS and CDR2 is FNYEAQ. Trimming took 1 base from V and 3 from J, leaving 21 bases between them. CDR3: CASSLGRTVKPSDYGYTF. Here the CDR3 DNA reads TGTGCCAGCAGCTTAGGACGGACAGTCAAACCCTCGGACTATGGCTACACCTTC.

The chain carries TRBV13 and TRBJ2-2; perhaps TRBD1 as D (5 bases). Germline V gives CDR1 PRHDT, CDR2 FYEKMQ (reference sequence). Deletions cut 3 bases from V and 6 bases from J, with 8 bases between. This CDR3 comprises 13 residues. CDR3 region: CASSFRVSGELFF. The CDR3, as DNA: TGTGCCAGCAGCTTCAGGGTCTCCGGGGAGCTGTTTTTT.

The chain employs TRBV18 and TRBJ2-1, with a possible D match to TRBD1 (6 bases). The length of the CDR3 is 14 residues. The germline CDR1 and CDR2 sequences are KGHSH and LQKENI. Trimming stripped 3 bases from V and 8 bases from J, with 14 bases between. CDR3 residues: CASSPSLGTYEQFF. The CDR3 DNA reads as TGTGCCAGCTCACCCTCCCTCGGGACATATGAGCAGTTCTTC.

Points on this clone: Its ends do not fully match the called genes, so a read error is possible. The chain employs TRBV30 and TRBJ1-2, with D possibly matching TRBD1 (5 bases). The CDR3 contains 13 residues. Germline V lookup: CDR1 GTSNPN, CDR2 SVGIG (reference sequence). The CDR3 reads CAWSVGTGWGYTF. The CDR3 DNA sequence: TGTGCCTGGAGTGTAGGGACTGGATGGGGCTACACCTTT.

The chain employs TRBV9 and TRBJ1-2; D is unclear. V was cut by 0 bases and J by 5 bases, with 11 bases left in between. Looked up from germline, CDR1 is SGDLS and CDR2 is YYNGEE. CDR3 size: 14 residues. The CDR3 loop is CASSVGENRYGYTF. In nucleotides, the CDR3 is TGTGCCAGCAGCGTAGGAGAAAACCGTTATGGCTACACCTTC.

The chain employs TRBV5-1 and TRBJ1-5; D is uncertain. Per the germline V gene, CDR1 is SGHRS and CDR2 is YFSETQ. V shed 0 bases and J shed 3 bases, with 7 bases lying between them. The CDR3 has 14 amino acids. CDR3 in DNA: TGCGCCAGCAGCTTGGAAGGGCCCAATCAGCCCCAGCATTTT. Its protein product is CASSLEGPNQPQHF.

This rearrangement joins TRBV6-5 to TRBJ2-5; the match to TRBD2 covers 7 bases. Germline values: CDR1 MNHEY, CDR2 SVGAGI. There are 15 residues in the CDR3. The junction had 11 bases not matched to a gene; V was cut back by 6 bases and J by 4 bases. Written as DNA, the CDR3 is TGTGCCAGCAGAAAGACGGGACTATCGTCAGAGACCCAGTACTTC. Protein product: CASRKTGLSSETQYF.

Written as DNA, the CDR3 is TGCGCCAGCAGCCCCAGCTTGGGCGCGATCACTGAAGCTTTCTTT. Amino acid sequence: CASSPSLGAITEAFF. V usage is TRBV5-1 and J usage is TRBJ1-1, with D unclear. V was clipped by 4 bases and J by 4 bases, with 17 bases between them. Germline V gene sequence: CDR1 SGHRS, CDR2 YFSETQ. This CDR3 comprises 15 residues.

The chain uses TRBV6-1 and TRBJ1-1; D is perhaps TRBD1 (5 bases). Trimming removed 3 bases at V and 7 bases at J, with 15 bases between. The CDR3 totals 14 residues. CDR1 MNHNS and CDR2 SASEGT come from the germline V gene. CDR3 amino acids: CASSDKRGKVEAFF. In DNA, the CDR3 is TGTGCCAGCAGTGATAAAAGGGGAAAGGTTGAAGCTTTCTTT.

This clone showed up just a few times. This chain joins TRBV5-6 and TRBJ2-7, with 8 positions matching TRBD1. This CDR3 comprises 14 residues. V gave up 2 bases and J gave up 5 bases; unmatched junction bases: 6. Germline CDR1 and CDR2: SGHDT and YYEEEE. The chain's CDR3 is CASSLLAGGNEQYF. CDR3 DNA: TGTGCCAGCAGCTTACTAGCAGGGGGCAACGAGCAGTACTTC.

In nucleotides, the CDR3 is TGTGCCAGCAGCTTTAAGGCCGGGACTAGCGGCACCGGGGAGCTGTTTTTT. This sequence encodes CASSFKAGTSGTGELFF. The rearrangement uses TRBV7-8 and TRBJ2-2; TRBD2 agrees at 11 bases. The J segment lost 4 bases and the V segment lost 3 bases, leaving 7 bases of the junction unmatched. Germline lookup yields CDR1 SGHVS and CDR2 FQNEAQ. The CDR3 length is 17 residues.

The rearrangement links TRBV7-2 to TRBJ2-3; D is undetermined. The V and J ends lost 4 bases and 0 bases respectively, with 8 bases between them. The V gene's germline CDR1 is SGHTA and CDR2 FQGNSA. The length of the CDR3 is 14 residues. This CDR3 reads CASSSHLSTDTQYF. CDR3 nucleotide sequence: TGTGCCAGCAGCTCTCATCTTAGCACAGATACGCAGTATTTT.

The chain employs TRBV7-2 and TRBJ2-1; possible D gene TRBD2, 5 bases. The germline CDR1 and CDR2 sequences are SGHTA and FQGNSA. The CDR3 is 15 amino acids. Trimming cost V 5 bases and J 3 bases, with 14 bases left between them. The CDR3 nucleotides are TGTGCCAGCAGCCCCCGCAACCGGGGCTACAATGAGCAGTTCTTC. Amino acid sequence: CASSPRNRGYNEQFF. Full variable domain (missing parts from reference TRBV7-2 and TRBJ2-1): GAGVSQSPSNKVTEKGKDVELRCDPISGHTALYWYRQSLGQGLEFLIYFQGNSAPDKSGLPSDRFSAERTGGSVSTLTIQRTQQEDSAVYLCASSPRNRGYNEQFFGPGTRLTVL.

This chain joins TRBV5-4 and TRBJ2-1, with no clear D. V gave up 4 bases and J gave up 12 bases, with 5 bases separating them. Germline V CDR1 and CDR2: SGHNT, YYREEE (reference sequence). The length of the CDR3 is 9 residues. DNA for the CDR3: TGTGCCAGCAGCCTGGGGCAGTTCTTC. It specifies CASSLGQFF.

V usage is TRBV5-6 and J usage is TRBJ2-6; D is uncertain. The V end lost 4 bases, the J end lost 3 bases, and 8 bases lay between the germline ends. The CDR3 loop spans 14 amino acids. Per the germline V gene, CDR1 is SGHDT and CDR2 is YYEEEE. The chain's CDR3 is CASSLASGANVLTF. The CDR3 DNA is TGTGCCAGCAGCCTGGCCAGTGGGGCCAACGTCCTGACTTTC.

The table lists this clone with a count of one. The chain couples TRBV27 to TRBJ1-4; TRBD1 matches at 7 bases. Looked up from germline, CDR1 is MNHEY and CDR2 is SMNVEV (reference sequence). Germline trimming cut 3 bases from V and 0 bases from J; bases unmatched to any gene: 4. This CDR3 comprises 16 residues. The DNA for the CDR3 is TGTGCCAGCAGTTTGGTAGGGGGCACAACTAATGAAAAACTGTTTTTT. It is translated as CASSLVGGTTNEKLFF.

The V call is TRBV28, the J call TRBJ1-2; D not resolved. The CDR3 runs 14 residues. V lost 10 bases and J lost 4, with 19 bases in between. Per the germline V gene, CDR1 is MDHEN and CDR2 is SYDVKM. DNA of the CDR3: TGTGCCACCGTCGAAGAGGGAAGATCCTATGGCTACACCTTC. This sequence encodes CATVEEGRSYGYTF.

The chain joins TRBV18 to TRBJ1-3; tentatively, D is TRBD1 (5 bases). CDR1 is KGHSH, CDR2 LQKENI, per germline. This CDR3 is 16 amino acids long. Trimming took 6 bases from V and 0 from J, leaving 15 bases between them. The CDR3 region is CASSEYPGPSGNTIYF. CDR3 DNA: TGTGCCAGCTCCGAGTATCCAGGGCCCTCTGGAAACACCATATATTTT.

The V and J genes are TRBV2 and TRBJ1-5; tentatively, D is TRBD1 (6 bases). The CDR3 has 15 amino acids. Looked up from germline, CDR1 is SNHLY and CDR2 is FYNNEI. Deletions cut 2 bases from V and 2 bases from J, with 10 bases between. CDR3 nucleotide sequence: TGTGCCAGCAGTGAAATCAGGGGTGGCAATCAGCCCCAGCATTTT. This encodes CASSEIRGGNQPQHF.

The rearrangement joins TRBV5-1 to TRBJ1-2, with 9 nucleotides matching TRBD1. Germline assignment: CDR1 SGHRS and CDR2 YFSETQ. The junction had 4 bases not matched to a gene; V was cut back by 1 base and J by 6 bases. CDR3 length equals 14 residues. The CDR3 is CASSLLTGGDGYTF. Here the CDR3 DNA reads TGCGCCAGCAGCTTGCTCACAGGGGGCGATGGCTACACCTTC.

The genes are TRBV5-4 and TRBJ1-1; D unresolved. Trimming stripped 2 bases from V and 7 bases from J, with 12 bases between. Per germline, CDR1 SGHNT and CDR2 YYREEE (reference sequence). CDR3 length: 13 residues. CDR3 sequence: CASSFEATYEAFF. DNA for the CDR3: TGTGCCAGCAGCTTCGAGGCCACCTATGAAGCTTTCTTT.

Note on this clone: Distinct nucleotide sequences in the sample also encode this CDR3. The chain is built from TRBV6-5 and TRBJ2-2; TRBD2 agrees at 7 bases. This CDR3 is built from 15 residues. CDR1 is MNHEY and CDR2 is SVGAGI in the germline V gene. Losses at the gene ends were 5 bases for V and 3 bases for J; bases not matched to a gene: 6. The CDR3 DNA sequence: TGTGCCAGCAGTCATGGGGGGGGTTACACCGGGGAGCTGTTTTTT. It codes for CASSHGGGYTGELFF.